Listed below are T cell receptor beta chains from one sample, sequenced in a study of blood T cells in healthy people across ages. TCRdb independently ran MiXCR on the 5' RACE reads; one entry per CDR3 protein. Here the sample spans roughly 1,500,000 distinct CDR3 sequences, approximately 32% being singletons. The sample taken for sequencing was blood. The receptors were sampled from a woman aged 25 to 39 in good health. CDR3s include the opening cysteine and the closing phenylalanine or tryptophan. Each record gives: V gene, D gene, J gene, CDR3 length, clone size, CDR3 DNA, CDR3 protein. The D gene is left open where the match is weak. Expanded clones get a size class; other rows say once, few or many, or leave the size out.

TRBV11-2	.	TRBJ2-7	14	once	TGTGCCAGCAGCTTACGGAAAGCATCCTACGAGCAGTACTTC	CASSLRKASYEQYF
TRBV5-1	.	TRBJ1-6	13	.	TGCGCCAGCAGTGACTCCTATAATTCACCCCTCCACTTT	CASSDSYNSPLHF
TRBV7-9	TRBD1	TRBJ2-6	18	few	TGTGCCAGCAGCGGAGAAAGAGACAGGGTGACTGGGGCCAACGTCCTGACTTTC	CASSGERDRVTGANVLTF
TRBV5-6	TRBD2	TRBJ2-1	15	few	TGTGCCAGCAGCTTGGGGGGGGGAGGCTCGGTGAAGCAGTTCTTC	CASSLGGGGSVKQFF
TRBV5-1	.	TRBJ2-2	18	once	TGCGCCAGCAGCCCCGCTTTCGTCGGGACACTTCAAACCGGGGAGCTGTTTTTT	CASSPAFVGTLQTGELFF
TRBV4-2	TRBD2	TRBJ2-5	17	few	TGTGCCAGCAGCCTACCGACTAGCGGGTCCGGGGGGGAGACCCAGTACTTC	CASSLPTSGSGGETQYF
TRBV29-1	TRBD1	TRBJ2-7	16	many	TGCAGCGTTGAAGATTTTGCGGGACAGGGGGCCTACGAGCAGTACTTC	CSVEDFAGQGAYEQYF
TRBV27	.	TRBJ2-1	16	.	TGTGCCAGCAGGCTTCGGACCCCGGAGGGCTACAATGAGCAGTTCTTC	CASRLRTPEGYNEQFF
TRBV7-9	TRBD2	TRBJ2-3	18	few	TGTGCCAGCATCCGGGTAGCGGGGTTCACGTTAAGCACAGATACGCAGTATTTT	CASIRVAGFTLSTDTQYF
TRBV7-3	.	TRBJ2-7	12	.	TGTGCCAGCAGCATAGTAGGGGGTGAGCAGTACTTC	CASSIVGGEQYF
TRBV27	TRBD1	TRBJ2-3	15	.	TGTGCCAGCAGTTTATTTTCAGGGGGCGCAGATACGCAGTATTTT	CASSLFSGGADTQYF
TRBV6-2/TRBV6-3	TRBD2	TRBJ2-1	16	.	TGTGCCAGCAGTTACAGGACTAGCGGGGGTTACAATGAGCAGTTCTTC	CASSYRTSGGYNEQFF
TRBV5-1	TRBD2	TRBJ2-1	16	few	TGCGCCAGCAGCTTGTTGGGGACTAGCGTGTACAATGAGCAGTTCTTC	CASSLLGTSVYNEQFF
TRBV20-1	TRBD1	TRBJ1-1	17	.	TGCAGTGCTAGAGGCGTCGGACAGGGGCTAGTGAACACTGAAGCTTTCTTT	CSARGVGQGLVNTEAFF
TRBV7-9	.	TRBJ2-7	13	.	TGTGCCAGCAGCTTAGGGCCGAACAACGAGCAGTACTTC	CASSLGPNNEQYF
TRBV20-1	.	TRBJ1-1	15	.	TGCAGTGCTAGAGATATCCGGGACACGGGCACTGAAGCTTTCTTT	CSARDIRDTGTEAFF
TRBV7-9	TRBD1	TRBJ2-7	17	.	TGTGCCAGCAGCTTAGAACTGGCCGGGGACAGGGGGACCGAGCAGTACTTC	CASSLELAGDRGTEQYF
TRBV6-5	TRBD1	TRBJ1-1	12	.	TGTGCCGGCAGTTACGGGGACAGTGAAGCTTTCTTT	CAGSYGDSEAFF
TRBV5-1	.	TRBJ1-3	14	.	TGCGCCAGCAGCTTGGGGCTGAAAGGAAACACCATATATTTT	CASSLGLKGNTIYF
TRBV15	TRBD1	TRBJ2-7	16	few	TGTGCCACCAGCAGAGGGGTCGGACAGGGGAATTACGAGCAGTACTTC	CATSRGVGQGNYEQYF
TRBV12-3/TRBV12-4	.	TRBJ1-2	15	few	TGTGCCAGCAGTTTACGGCGGGGGGTGGGCTATGGCTACACCTTC	CASSLRRGVGYGYTF
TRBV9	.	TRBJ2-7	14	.	TGTGCCAGCAGCGTAGGGACTAACGTGTACGAGCAGTACTTC	CASSVGTNVYEQYF
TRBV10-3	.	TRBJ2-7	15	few	TGTGCCATCAGTGACCCGGGGGGCCAGGGGTACGAGCAGTACTTC	CAISDPGGQGYEQYF
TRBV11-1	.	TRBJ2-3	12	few	TGTGCCAGCAGCTCATACATTGATACGCAGTATTTT	CASSSYIDTQYF
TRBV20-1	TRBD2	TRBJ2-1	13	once	TGCAGTGCGAAACGGCGGGAGGGAGGAGAGCAGTTCTTC	CSAKRREGGEQFF
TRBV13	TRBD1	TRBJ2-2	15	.	TGTGCCAGCAGCTCTGACAGGGAGTCCCCCGGGGAGCTGTTTTTT	CASSSDRESPGELFF
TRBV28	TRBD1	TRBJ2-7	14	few	TGTGCCAGCAGTTTTCGGCAGGGGGTCTACGAGCAGTACTTC	CASSFRQGVYEQYF
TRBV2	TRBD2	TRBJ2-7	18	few	TGTGCCAGCAGTTTCCCGACTAGCGGGAGTAATTTTGTGGACGAGCAGTACTTC	CASSFPTSGSNFVDEQYF
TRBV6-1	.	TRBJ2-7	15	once	TGTGCCAGCAGTTCAACCTACAGGGGACTCTACGAGCAGTACTTC	CASSSTYRGLYEQYF
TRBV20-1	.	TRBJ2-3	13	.	TGCAGTGCGCGGAGGGCGGATCGGGATACGCAGTATTTT	CSARRADRDTQYF
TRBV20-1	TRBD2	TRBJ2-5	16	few	TGCAGTGCTAGTTTTTGGCTAGCGGGAATAAAAGAGACCCAGTACTTC	CSASFWLAGIKETQYF
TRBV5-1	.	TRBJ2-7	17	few	TGCGCCAGCAGCGCTGACCCAACAGGTCCGAGCTCCTACGAGCAGTACTTC	CASSADPTGPSSYEQYF
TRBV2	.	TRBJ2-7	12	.	TGTGCCAGCAGTGGGCCAGAGCTGGAGCAGTACTTC	CASSGPELEQYF
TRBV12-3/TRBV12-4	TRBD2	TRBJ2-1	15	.	TGTGCCAGCACCCAGACTAGCGTAGACTACAATGAGCAGTTCTTC	CASTQTSVDYNEQFF
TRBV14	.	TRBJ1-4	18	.	TGTGCCAGCAGCCAAGATCCAGGTCCTCTCGTCGCTAATGAAAAACTGTTTTTT	CASSQDPGPLVANEKLFF
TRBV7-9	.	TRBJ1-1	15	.	TGTGCCCGCAGAAGGACCAGGGAGGCGAACACTGAAGCTTTCTTT	CARRRTREANTEAFF
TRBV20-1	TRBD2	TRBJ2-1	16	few	TGCAGTGCCGAGCGGCCTAGCGGGGGCCGGTACAATGAGCAGTTCTTC	CSAERPSGGRYNEQFF
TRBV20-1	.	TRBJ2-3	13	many	TGCAGCGCTAGAGAGACTAGCACAGATACGCAGTATTTT	CSARETSTDTQYF
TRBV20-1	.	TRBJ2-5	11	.	TGCAGTGCGCGGATGGTGGAGACCCAGTACTTC	CSARMVETQYF
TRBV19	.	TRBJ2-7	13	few	TGTGCCACGTCGACCAGGGCCGCGGTCGAGCAGTACTTC	CATSTRAAVEQYF
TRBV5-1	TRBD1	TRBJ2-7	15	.	TGCGCCAGCAGCCCGGGGGACAGGGACGGCCACGAGCAGTACTTC	CASSPGDRDGHEQYF
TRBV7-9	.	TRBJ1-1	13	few	TGTGCCAGCAGCTTAGGAGGAAAGGCTGAAGCTTTCTTT	CASSLGGKAEAFF
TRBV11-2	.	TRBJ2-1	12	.	TGTGCCAGCAGCAAAATGAGCGATGAGCAGTTCTTC	CASSKMSDEQFF
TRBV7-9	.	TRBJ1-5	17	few	TGTGCCAGCAGCTTAAGTCACGTGGGGACTAGCAATCAGCCCCAGCATTTT	CASSLSHVGTSNQPQHF
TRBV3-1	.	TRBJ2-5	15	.	TGTGCCTGCAGCCAAGATCCAGCAGGGTGGGAGACCCAGTACTTT	CACSQDPAGWETQYF
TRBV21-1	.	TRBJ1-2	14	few	TGTGCCAGCAGCCAGAGGGCGAGTCTCGGTGGCTACACCTTC	CASSQRASLGGYTF